Below are 18 T cell receptor beta chains sequenced from a single sample in a study of CD8+ T cells in alopecia areata. RNA, once extracted, was reverse transcribed into cDNA for use as the sequencing template. The repertoire was sequenced with immunoSEQ multiplex PCR; TCRdb's copy has only in-frame clones and lacks some. The table shows more than 200,000 clones, with over 60% occurring only once. Described treatment: oral pan-JAK inhibitor, 5-10 mg twice daily. The material was CD4+ T cells sorted from blood, obtained at week 4, from a patient treated with tofacitinib. The receptors originated from a human donor with alopecia areata.

The rearrangement joins TRBV18 to TRBJ2-5; D is uncertain. The germline V gene encodes CDR1 KGHSH and CDR2 LQKENI. Trimming cost V 2 bases and J 1 base, with 8 bases left between them. There are 14 residues in the CDR3. The CDR3 reads CASSPMGSQETQYF. The CDR3 nucleotides are TGTGCCAGCTCACCAATGGGTTCCCAAGAGACCCAGTACTTC.

CDR3 nucleotide sequence: TGCGCCAGCAGCTTGGAATGGGGTGGAAAGACCCAGTACTTC. Encoded protein: CASSLEWGGKTQYF. This chain joins TRBV5-1 and TRBJ2-5; no clear D. Germline V gene sequence: CDR1 SGHRS, CDR2 YFSETQ. Between the trimmed V and J ends, which lost 0 bases and 6 bases, there was a span of 12 bases. The CDR3 totals 14 residues.

The chain is built from TRBV2 and TRBJ1-5, with D possibly being TRBD1 (5 bases). Germline V gives CDR1 SNHLY, CDR2 FYNNEI. The V gene lost 5 bases and the J gene lost 3 bases, with 14 bases spanning the gap. This CDR3 contains 15 residues. In DNA, the CDR3 is TGTGCCAGCAGTTCGATGGGGCCGCTCAATCAGCCCCAGCATTTT. This translates into CASSSMGPLNQPQHF.

V gene TRBV5-1 combines with J gene TRBJ2-7; the D is unclear. The CDR3 contains 12 residues. Germline V gene data show CDR1 as SGHRS and CDR2 as YFSETQ. V was trimmed by 0 bases and J by 7 bases, leaving 8 bases between them. The CDR3 sequence: CASSLGASEQYF. The CDR3 coding sequence is TGCGCCAGCAGCTTGGGCGCTAGTGAGCAGTACTTC.

The V call is TRBV4-3, the J call TRBJ2-3, with unresolved D. V lost 2 bases and J lost 1, with 10 bases in between. The CDR3 spans 15 residues. Germline assignment: CDR1 LGHNA and CDR2 YSLEER. CDR3 residues: CASSQSSAGTDTQYF. The CDR3 nucleotides read TGCGCCAGCAGCCAATCTAGTGCTGGCACAGATACGCAGTATTTT.

This clone has a single count. The J gene is TRBJ2-2, the V gene TRBV2; D remains unclear. The CDR3 length is 11 residues. CDR1 and CDR2 from the germline V gene are SNHLY and FYNNEI. V lost 7 bases, J lost 8 bases, and 8 bases lay in between. The CDR3 DNA is TGTGCCAGCAAACAGACAGGGGAGCTGTTTTTT. Protein product: CASKQTGELFF.

V and J are TRBV30 and TRBJ2-3, with D possibly TRBD2 on 6 matching bases. Deletions cut 5 bases from V and 4 bases from J, with 10 bases between. Per the germline V gene, CDR1 is GTSNPN and CDR2 is SVGIG (reference sequence). This CDR3 contains 12 residues. Written as DNA, the CDR3 is TGTGCCTGGGAGGGAGGATCAGATACGCAGTATTTT. Amino acid sequence: CAWEGGSDTQYF.

The V gene is TRBV4-1, the J gene TRBJ2-5; D might be TRBD1 (5 bases). The CDR3 consists of 17 residues. V lost 1 base, J lost 5 bases, and 20 bases lay in between. Germline V gives CDR1 MGHRA, CDR2 YSYEKL. The CDR3 sequence is CASSQVGQGGPGETQYF. The CDR3 DNA sequence: TGCGCCAGCAGCCAAGTAGGTCAGGGTGGCCCCGGGGAGACCCAGTACTTC.

The chain recombines TRBV5-1 with TRBJ2-5; D call uncertain. V shed 3 bases and J shed 5 bases, with 11 bases lying between them. Germline CDR1 reads SGHRS; CDR2 reads YFSETQ. The CDR3 contains 13 residues. CDR3 bases: TGCGCCAGCAGCTCCCCCTCCCGCGAGACCCAGTACTTC. Translation gives CASSSPSRETQYF.

V and J are TRBV1 and TRBJ2-3; no check of the table's D call, TRBD2, against the DNA was made. TRBV1 is labeled a pseudogene. CDR3 length: 16 residues. In DNA, the CDR3 is TGCACCAGCAGCCCCCGCCCGGAGGTCCCGGGCACAGAGCAGTATTTT. It codes for CTSSPRPEVPGTEQYF.

This clone was recorded a few times. This rearrangement joins TRBV2 to TRBJ2-1, with 8 bases lining up with TRBD1. After removal of 8 bases from V and 5 bases from J, the junction contained 5 bases not matched to a gene. Germline V gene data show CDR1 as SNHLY and CDR2 as FYNNEI. The CDR3 is made up of 13 amino acids. CDR3 amino acids: CASRTGFHNEQFF. The CDR3 region has the DNA TGTGCCAGCCGGACAGGGTTCCACAATGAGCAGTTCTTC.

V is TRBV12-5 and J is TRBJ1-5, with D uncertain. The germline V and J ends were trimmed by 5 bases and 5 bases, with 7 bases remaining between them. Germline CDR1 and CDR2: LGHNT and FRNRAP. The CDR3 is 12 residues long. Here the CDR3 reads CASGRDHQPQHF. CDR3 nucleotides: TGTGCTAGTGGTCGCGATCATCAGCCCCAGCATTTT.

The rearrangement joins TRBV29-1 to TRBJ1-2; D may be TRBD1 (5 bases). The CDR3 sequence is 15 residues long. The germline gives CDR1 SQVTM, CDR2 ANQGSEA. V lost 8 bases, J lost 6 bases, and 25 bases lay in between. The CDR3 nucleotides read TGCAGCTCCACGGCCTGGGGGTCGGGGATTAATGGCTACACCTTC. As protein: CSSTAWGSGINGYTF.

The chain employs TRBV7-9 and TRBJ1-1, with no clear D. The CDR3 consists of 18 residues. V lost 0 bases, J lost 1 base, and 18 bases lay in between. Germline values: CDR1 SEHNR, CDR2 FQNEAQ (reference sequence). The CDR3 nucleotides are TGTGCCAGCAGCTTAGCACAATCCCCCGCCGCTTGGAACACTGAAGCTTTCTTT. Residues: CASSLAQSPAAWNTEAFF.

V and J are TRBV30 and TRBJ2-3; TRBD2 matches 10 bases. The CDR3 covers 15 residues. Per the germline V gene, CDR1 is GTSNPN and CDR2 is SVGIG (reference sequence). V lost 2 bases, J lost 3 bases, and 5 bases stayed unmatched. The CDR3 here is CAWSFTSGVTDTQYF. The CDR3 DNA follows: TGTGCCTGGAGTTTTACTAGCGGGGTTACAGATACGCAGTATTTT.

This clone was observed a few times. The chain combines TRBV5-4 with TRBJ2-3; tentatively, D is TRBD2 (6 bases). Germline V gene sequence: CDR1 SGHNT, CDR2 YYREEE (reference sequence). V gave up 1 base and J gave up 0 bases, with 6 bases separating them. CDR3 length: 14 residues. The DNA for the CDR3 is TGTGCCAGCAGCTTGCGGGGGAGCACAGATACGCAGTATTTT. As protein: CASSLRGSTDTQYF.

This clone appeared a few times. The chain carries TRBV28 and TRBJ2-5; 7 nucleotides agree with TRBD2. CDR1 is MDHEN and CDR2 is SYDVKM in the germline V gene. The length of the CDR3 is 15 residues. Trimming took 7 bases from V and 2 from J; bases not matched to a gene: 10. CDR3: CASTPLPGGQETQYF. For the CDR3, the DNA is TGTGCCAGCACCCCCCTACCGGGGGGTCAAGAGACCCAGTACTTC.

J is TRBJ2-7 and V is TRBV14; D may be TRBD1 or TRBD2 (5 bases each). From germline, CDR1 is SGHDN and CDR2 FVKESK. V lost 4 bases and J lost 7, with 17 bases in between. The CDR3 totals 14 residues. CDR3 loop: CASSPGPNFLEQYF. CDR3 DNA: TGTGCCAGCAGCCCGGGACCAAATTTTCTTGAGCAGTACTTC. Complete variable domain (other parts from reference TRBV14 and TRBJ2-7): EAGVTQFPSHSVIEKGQTVTLRCDPISGHDNLYWYRRVMGKEIKFLLHFVKESKQDESGMPNNRFLAERTGGTYSTLKVQPAELEDSGVYFCASSPGPNFLEQYFGPGTRLTVT.